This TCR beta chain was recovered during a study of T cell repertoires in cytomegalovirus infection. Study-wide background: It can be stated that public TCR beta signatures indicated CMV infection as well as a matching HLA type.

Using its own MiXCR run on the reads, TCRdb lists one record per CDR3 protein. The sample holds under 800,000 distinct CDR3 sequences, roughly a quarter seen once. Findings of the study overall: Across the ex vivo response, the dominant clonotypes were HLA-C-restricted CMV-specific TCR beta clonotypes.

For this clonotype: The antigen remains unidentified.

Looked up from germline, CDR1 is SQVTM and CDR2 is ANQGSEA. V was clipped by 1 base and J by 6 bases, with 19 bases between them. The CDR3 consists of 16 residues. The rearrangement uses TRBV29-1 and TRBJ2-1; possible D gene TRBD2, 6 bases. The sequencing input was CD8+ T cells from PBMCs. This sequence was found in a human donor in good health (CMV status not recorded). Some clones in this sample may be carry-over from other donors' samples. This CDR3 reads CSVEGSGGNTINEQFF. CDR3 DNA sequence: TGCAGCGTTGAAGGCTCTGGCGGGAATACGATCAATGAGCAGTTCTTC.